This T cell receptor (beta chain) was retrieved from a study of blood T cell repertoires in COVID-19. For this clone: The sample contains more than one DNA sequence encoding this CDR3.

In the original analysis: Amplified reference gene primers provided the basis for estimating nucleated cell counts. Using immunoSEQ multiplex PCR, the repertoire was profiled, and TCRdb retains in-frame clones only, with some absent. That table furnishes V, J and clone size, whereas the DNA furnished D and trimming. In the table there are 200,000 to 300,000 clones, 80% to 90% of which are singletons. The sequence derives from a woman younger than 45 who had recovered from COVID-19. Source material: PBMCs or T cells enriched from blood (not recorded which).

The CDR3 here is CASRGGYEQYF. In DNA, the CDR3 is TGTGCCAGCAGGGGGGGCTACGAGCAGTACTTC. The rearrangement links TRBV25-1 to TRBJ2-7; possibly TRBD2 for D (6 bases). Germline CDR1 reads MGHDK; CDR2 reads SYGVNS. CDR3 length: 11 residues. V lost 6 bases and J 3 bases, leaving 6 bases between the germline ends.